Below, 3 T cell receptor beta chains from the same sample are listed, as sequenced in a study of glioma-infiltrating T cells after dendritic cell vaccination. Only in-frame clones appear in the TCRdb table, and some are missing; sequencing was by immunoSEQ multiplex PCR. The table includes under 35,000 clones, 90% to 95% detected once. The specimen comprised blood, sampled before dendritic cell vaccination. These receptors all come from a human donor with glioblastoma.

V usage is TRBV4-1 and J usage is TRBJ2-5; TRBD2 agrees at 10 bases. This CDR3 comprises 15 residues. V shed 4 bases and J 5 bases; nucleotides not matched to a gene: 7. The germline CDR1 and CDR2 sequences are MGHRA and YSYEKL. CDR3 nucleotides: TGCGCCAGCAGCCTCCAGCGGGGGGGCCGGGAGACCCAGTACTTC. It specifies CASSLQRGGRETQYF.

The chain has TRBV18 and TRBJ2-7, with D possibly TRBD2 on 6 matching bases. Germline CDR1 is KGHSH and CDR2 is LQKENI. This CDR3 comprises 15 residues. Trimming removed 4 bases at V and 3 bases at J, with 16 bases between. CDR3 nucleotide sequence: TGTGCCAGCTCACGGGGAGGACTCGAGTACTACGAGCAGTACTTC. This translates into CASSRGGLEYYEQYF. Full variable domain (remainder filled in from reference TRBV18 and TRBJ2-7): NAGVMQNPRHLVRRRGQEARLRCSPMKGHSHVYWYRQLPEEGLKFMVYLQKENIIDESGMPKERFSAEFPKEGPSILRIQQVVRGDSAAYFCASSRGGLEYYEQYFGPGTRLTVT.

The chain uses TRBV19 and TRBJ2-3; 8 nucleotides align to TRBD2. Looked up from germline, CDR1 is LNHDA and CDR2 is SQIVND (reference sequence). V gave up 10 bases and J gave up 4 bases; unmatched junction bases: 19. There are 17 residues in the CDR3. The CDR3 coding sequence is TGTGCCACCTCACGGGACGGGGGGGCTCCTCTGGCAGATACGCAGTATTTT. This gives the protein CATSRDGGAPLADTQYF.